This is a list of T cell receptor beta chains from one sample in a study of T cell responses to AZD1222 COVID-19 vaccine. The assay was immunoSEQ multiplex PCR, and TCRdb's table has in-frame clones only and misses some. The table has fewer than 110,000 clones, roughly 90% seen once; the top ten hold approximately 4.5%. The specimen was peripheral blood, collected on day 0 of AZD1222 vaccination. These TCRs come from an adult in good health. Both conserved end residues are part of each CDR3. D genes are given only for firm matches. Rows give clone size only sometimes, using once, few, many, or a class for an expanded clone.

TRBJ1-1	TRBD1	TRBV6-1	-	TGTGCCAGCAGTGAATCTTTAGGAGGGGGCGGAAACACTGAAGCTTTCTTT	CASSESLGGGGNTEAFF
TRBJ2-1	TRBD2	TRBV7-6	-	TGTGCCAGCAGCCTAGAGCGGGGGCCGTACAATGAGCAGTTCTTC	CASSLERGPYNEQFF
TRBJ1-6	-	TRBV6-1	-	TGTGCCAGCAGTGGGTTAGGGGGCTCCTATAATTCACCCCTCCACTTT	CASSGLGGSYNSPLHF
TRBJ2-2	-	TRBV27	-	TGTGCCAGCAGTTTATCGAGTCTATGGGGTGTCGGCGGGGAGCTGTTTTTT	CASSLSSLWGVGGELFF
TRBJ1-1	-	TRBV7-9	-	TGTGCCAGCAGCTTATCGGGCGCGAACACTGAAGCTTTCTTT	CASSLSGANTEAFF
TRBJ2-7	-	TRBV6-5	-	TGTGCCAGCGGAGGGGGTCCCTACGAGCAGTACTTC	CASGGGPYEQYF
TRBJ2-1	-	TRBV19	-	TGTGCCAGTAGTATCTACGGCGGGGCTGAGCGACTTGAGCAGTTCTTC	CASSIYGGAERLEQFF
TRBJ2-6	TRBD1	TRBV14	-	TGTGCCAGCAGCCACCTGACAGGGACTGGGGCCAACGTCCTGACTTTC	CASSHLTGTGANVLTF
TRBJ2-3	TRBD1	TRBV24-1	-	TGTGCCACCAGTGGCAGGGGGAGAGGCACAGATACGCAGTATTTT	CATSGRGRGTDTQYF
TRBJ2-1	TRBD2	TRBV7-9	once	TGTGCCAGCAGCTTACCACCGGGACTAGCGGGATGGACCTACAATGAGCAGTTCTTC	CASSLPPGLAGWTYNEQFF
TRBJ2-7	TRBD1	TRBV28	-	TGTGCCAGCAGAAAGCAGTCTTACGACAGGGGGAACGAGCAGTACTTC	CASRKQSYDRGNEQYF
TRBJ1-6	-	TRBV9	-	TGTGCCAGCAGCGTAGAGGGCCATATAAATTCACCCCTCCACTTT	CASSVEGHINSPLHF
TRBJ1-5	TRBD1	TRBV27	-	TGTGCCAGCAGCGTTACAGGGGGGTTTCAGCCCCAGCATTTT	CASSVTGGFQPQHF
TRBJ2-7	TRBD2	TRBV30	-	TGTGCCTGGAGGATCGGCGGGAGTACGACCGGCGAGCAGTACTTC	CAWRIGGSTTGEQYF
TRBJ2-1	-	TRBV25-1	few	TGTGCCAGCAGTGTTTCGAGGGCCTTATACAATGAGCAGTTCTTC	CASSVSRALYNEQFF